These 2 T cell receptor beta chains were all obtained from the same sample, sequenced in a study of T cell responses to AZD1222 COVID-19 vaccine. The method was immunoSEQ multiplex PCR; TCRdb's version includes in-frame clones alone and lacks a portion of them. Of some 180,000 clones listed, around 92% are singletons. The sequences come from peripheral blood, collected on day 0 of AZD1222 vaccination. These receptors all come from an adult in good health.

This sequence joins TRBV6-2 or TRBV6-3 and TRBJ2-3; 9 bases are a match to TRBD2. Germline V CDR1 and CDR2: MNHEY, SVGEGT. CDR3 length: 16 amino acids. J gave up 0 bases and V 5 bases, and 6 bases lay outside the gene matches. As DNA, the CDR3 is TGTGCCAGCAGTACAAGGCTAGCGGGGAGCACAGATACGCAGTATTTT. It is translated as CASSTRLAGSTDTQYF.

CDR3 residues: CASSTRTREDEQFF. As DNA, the CDR3 is TGTGCCAGCAGCACACGTACCCGAGAGGATGAGCAGTTCTTC. The chain carries TRBV5-4 and TRBJ2-1, with D unclear. The CDR3 totals 14 residues. Germline V gene data show CDR1 as SGHNT and CDR2 as YYREEE (reference sequence). The germline V and J ends were trimmed by 4 bases and 8 bases, with 16 bases remaining between them.